This is a list of T cell receptor beta chains from one sample in a study of T cell responses to AZD1222 COVID-19 vaccine. Clones were sequenced by immunoSEQ multiplex PCR, and TCRdb holds only the in-frame ones, with some missing. The sample consists of about 100,000 clones, around nine tenths of them appearing once. Sequenced here: peripheral blood, sampled on day 0 of AZD1222 vaccination. The receptors come from an adult in good health. The CDR3 runs from the conserved cysteine through the conserved F or W. A D gene is named only where the DNA matches it firmly. A row's size may be missing; if present it is once, few, many or a size class.

V gene	D gene	clone size	J gene	CDR3 protein	CDR3 DNA
TRBV20-1	NA	NA	TRBJ1-6	CSASIGSYNSPLHF	TGCAGTGCTAGTATAGGCTCCTATAATTCACCCCTCCACTTT
TRBV7-2	TRBD2	few	TRBJ2-3	CASSFSGGALDTQYF	TGTGCCAGCAGCTTTAGCGGGGGGGCCTTGGATACGCAGTATTTT
TRBV6-5	TRBD1	NA	TRBJ2-7	CASSGGTGFEQYF	TGTGCCAGCAGCGGCGGGACAGGGTTCGAGCAGTACTTC
TRBV27	NA	many	TRBJ1-4	CASSLRMGTNEKLFF	TGTGCCAGCAGTCTCAGGATGGGCACTAATGAAAAACTGTTTTTT
TRBV7-2	NA	NA	TRBJ2-3	CASSLGLGRVQYF	TGTGCCAGCAGCTTAGGACTGGGCCGCGTGCAGTATTTT
TRBV7-9	NA	NA	TRBJ2-5	CASSHRSFETQYF	TGTGCCAGCAGCCACCGTTCGTTCGAGACCCAGTACTTC
TRBV29-1	NA	NA	TRBJ1-2	CSVGGSPYGYTF	TGCAGCGTTGGCGGGAGCCCCTATGGCTACACCTTC
TRBV10-3	NA	NA	TRBJ1-5	CAISESLQIQPQHF	TGTGCCATCAGTGAGTCGTTGCAAATCCAGCCCCAGCATTTT
TRBV5-1	NA	NA	TRBJ2-2	CASSLGTDPSTGELFF	TGCGCCAGCAGCTTGGGGACGGACCCCAGCACCGGGGAGCTGTTTTTT
TRBV10-3	NA	NA	TRBJ1-3	CAISEWGAGASGNTIYF	TGTGCCATCAGTGAGTGGGGGGCAGGGGCCTCTGGAAACACCATATATTTT
TRBV6-2/TRBV6-3	NA	NA	TRBJ2-7	CASSYPGLGPNEQYF	TGTGCCAGCAGTTACCCGGGCCTTGGCCCGAACGAGCAGTACTTC
TRBV6-2/TRBV6-3	NA	once	TRBJ2-1	CASSGSSRYNEQFF	TGTGCCAGCAGTGGATCCTCTAGGTACAATGAGCAGTTCTTC
TRBV15	NA	NA	TRBJ2-2	CATRSVGQRIELFF	TGTGCCACCCGATCCGTCGGACAGAGGATCGAGCTGTTTTTT
TRBV9	NA	NA	TRBJ1-6	CASSVVPDNSPLHF	TGTGCCAGCAGCGTAGTGCCGGATAATTCACCCCTCCACTTT
TRBV6-5	NA	once	TRBJ1-2	CASSYGGGRNGYTF	TGTGCCAGCAGTTACGGCGGGGGGCGCAATGGCTACACCTTC
TRBV4-1	NA	NA	TRBJ2-2	CASSQDFGNTGELFF	TGCGCCAGCAGCCAAGATTTTGGAAACACCGGGGAGCTGTTTTTT
TRBV11-2	NA	once	TRBJ1-2	CASSLVGLGGYTF	TGTGCCAGCAGCTTAGTTGGTCTCGGGGGCTACACCTTC
TRBV20-1	TRBD1	NA	TRBJ2-7	CSASDPRQGSYEQYF	TGCAGTGCTAGTGACCCGCGACAGGGGTCCTACGAGCAGTACTTC
TRBV6-6	NA	NA	TRBJ1-6	CASSYAHVTYNSPLHF	TGTGCCAGCAGTTACGCCCACGTGACCTATAATTCACCCCTCCACTTT
TRBV7-2	TRBD1	NA	TRBJ1-2	CASSLNEPGTGNGYTF	TGTGCCAGCAGCTTAAACGAGCCCGGGACAGGAAATGGCTACACCTTC
TRBV10-2	NA	few	TRBJ1-4	CASSPTLGGGEKLFF	TGCGCCAGCAGTCCCACGTTGGGGGGAGGTGAAAAACTGTTTTTT
TRBV29-1	TRBD1	NA	TRBJ1-4	CSVAGQGGEKLFF	TGCAGCGTTGCGGGACAGGGTGGTGAAAAACTGTTTTTT
TRBV2	TRBD1	NA	TRBJ2-1	CASSGQDQFGEQFF	TGTGCCAGCAGCGGACAGGACCAATTCGGTGAGCAGTTCTTC
TRBV27	TRBD2	NA	TRBJ2-7	CASSLYRASGVYEQYF	TGTGCCAGCAGTCTCTATCGGGCTAGCGGGGTATACGAGCAGTACTTC
TRBV3-1/TRBV3-2	NA	NA	TRBJ2-3	CASSQGSQNAAFRQYF	TGTGCCAGCAGCCAAGGGTCCCAAAACGCCGCCTTTCGACAGTATTTT
TRBV27	TRBD1	NA	TRBJ2-2	CASSSNRGMKPGELFF	TGTGCCAGCAGTTCTAACAGGGGTATGAAACCCGGGGAGCTGTTTTTT
TRBV4-3	TRBD1	NA	TRBJ1-5	CASSPGQGQPQHF	TGCGCCAGCAGCCCCGGACAGGGCCAGCCCCAGCATTTT
TRBV18	NA	NA	TRBJ1-1	CASSPRERGMAFF	TGTGCCAGCTCACCAAGGGAAAGAGGGATGGCTTTCTTT
TRBV21-1	NA	once	TRBJ2-6	CASSKMLWPRKGSGANVLTF	TGTGCCAGCAGCAAAATGCTCTGGCCCAGGAAGGGCTCTGGGGCCAACGTCCTGACTTTC
TRBV11-2	NA	NA	TRBJ2-4	CASSANPGPQNIQYF	TGTGCCAGCAGCGCTAACCCGGGACCACAAAACATTCAGTACTTC
TRBV29-1	NA	NA	TRBJ1-2	CSVVQGNYGYTF	TGCAGCGTTGTTCAGGGGAACTATGGCTACACCTTC
TRBV7-2	TRBD2	NA	TRBJ2-1	CASSLAGTKLNEQFF	TGTGCCAGCAGCTTAGCAGGGACTAAGTTAAATGAGCAGTTCTTC
TRBV18	TRBD1	NA	TRBJ1-1	CASSLQDRESEAFF	TGTGCCAGCTCACTCCAGGACAGGGAGAGCGAAGCTTTCTTT
TRBV28	NA	NA	TRBJ1-5	CASSPRQNNQPQHF	TGTGCCAGCAGTCCAAGACAGAACAATCAGCCCCAGCATTTT
TRBV7-9	TRBD1	NA	TRBJ1-3	CASSRPGRDRGSGNTIYF	TGTGCCAGCAGCCGACCTGGGCGGGACAGAGGCTCTGGAAACACCATATATTTT
TRBV3-1/TRBV3-2	TRBD2	NA	TRBJ2-1	CASRIAGKGSYNEQFF	TGTGCCAGCAGGATAGCGGGGAAAGGTTCCTACAATGAGCAGTTCTTC
TRBV6-2/TRBV6-3	TRBD2	NA	TRBJ2-7	CASSPGLAGPAGAYEQYF	TGTGCCAGCAGCCCCGGACTAGCGGGGCCCGCCGGAGCCTACGAGCAGTACTTC
TRBV29-1	NA	NA	TRBJ2-5	CSVETREETQYF	TGCAGCGTTGAAACTAGGGAAGAGACCCAGTACTTC
TRBV19	NA	NA	TRBJ2-1	CATSPAGPYTSKFF	TGTGCCACCTCCCCTGCGGGACCCTATACAAGCAAGTTCTTC
TRBV7-7	NA	once	TRBJ2-2	CASSLTASVNTGELFF	TGTGCCAGCAGCCTGACTGCTTCAGTGAACACCGGGGAGCTGTTTTTT
TRBV6-5	NA	NA	TRBJ1-1	CASSTPGRAFF	TGTGCCAGCAGCACCCCGGGGAGAGCTTTCTTT
TRBV7-6	TRBD2	NA	TRBJ2-1	CASSPGTSGNNEQFF	TGTGCCAGCAGCCCCGGGACTAGCGGAAACAATGAGCAGTTCTTC
TRBV10-3	TRBD1	NA	TRBJ2-7	CAIRGTGGFEQYF	TGTGCCATCAGAGGGACAGGGGGTTTCGAGCAGTACTTC
TRBV20-1	TRBD1	NA	TRBJ2-7	CSASRGGDPYEQYF	TGCAGTGCTAGTAGAGGGGGCGATCCCTACGAGCAGTACTTC
TRBV15	TRBD2	NA	TRBJ2-2	CASSGDSSTGELFF	TGTGCTTCTAGCGGGGACTCGAGCACCGGGGAGCTGTTTTTT
TRBV4-2	NA	NA	TRBJ1-3	CASSQDRGSSGNTIYF	TGTGCCAGCAGCCAAGATCGGGGAAGCTCTGGAAACACCATATATTTT
TRBV29-1	NA	NA	TRBJ1-2	CSVPPGGGFAGYTF	TGCAGCGTTCCCCCGGGGGGGGGATTTGCAGGCTACACCTTC
TRBV18	NA	few	TRBJ2-1	CASSPEGLSYNEQFF	TGTGCCAGCTCACCTGAGGGGTTATCTTACAATGAGCAGTTCTTC
TRBV30	TRBD1	NA	TRBJ1-2	CAWKIRDRVSNYGYTF	TGTGCCTGGAAAATCCGGGACAGGGTTTCGAACTATGGCTACACCTTC
TRBV5-3	NA	NA	TRBJ1-1	CARSIRAGDTEAFF	TGTGCCAGAAGCATCCGGGCCGGGGACACTGAAGCTTTCTTT
TRBV2	NA	once	TRBJ1-6	CASWTSLGNSPLHF	TGTGCCAGCTGGACCTCCCTCGGCAATTCACCCCTCCACTTT
TRBV12-3/TRBV12-4	NA	NA	TRBJ2-5	CASSRVVETQYF	TGTGCCAGCAGTCGGGTGGTAGAGACCCAGTACTTC
TRBV27	TRBD1	NA	TRBJ1-5	CASSSRRGQKGNQPQHF	TGTGCCAGCAGTTCCCGGAGGGGACAGAAAGGGAATCAGCCCCAGCATTTT
TRBV7-8	NA	NA	TRBJ2-7	CASSPGREQYF	TGTGCCAGCAGCCCGGGCCGCGAGCAGTACTTC
TRBV9	NA	NA	TRBJ2-7	CASSVDAGQGEQYF	TGTGCCAGCAGCGTAGACGCCGGCCAAGGCGAGCAGTACTTC
TRBV19	NA	NA	TRBJ2-2	CASTPGPGAGELFF	TGTGCCAGTACCCCGGGGCCTGGGGCCGGGGAGCTGTTTTTT
TRBV5-1	NA	NA	TRBJ2-7	CASSSTGTQPPEQYF	TGCGCCAGCAGCTCGACCGGGACTCAGCCGCCCGAGCAGTACTTC
TRBV12-3/TRBV12-4	NA	NA	TRBJ1-1	CASSVRRTEAFF	TGTGCCAGCAGTGTCAGGAGGACTGAAGCTTTCTTT
TRBV5-6	NA	NA	TRBJ2-2	CASSLGWRGGELFF	TGTGCCAGCAGCCTCGGTTGGCGGGGCGGGGAGCTGTTTTTT
TRBV27	TRBD1	NA	TRBJ1-6	CASGGQVQGPLHF	TGTGCCAGCGGCGGACAGGTCCAGGGACCCCTCCACTTT